This TCR beta chain was retrieved from a study of cytomegalovirus exposure and HLA in healthy donors. The study's findings and limits: Researchers counted 180 or so TCR beta chains as cytomegalovirus-associated.

This clone was seen a handful of times. Antigen unknown. Other DNA sequences in the sample encode the same CDR3. Profiling relied on immunoSEQ multiplex PCR, and the TCRdb table lists in-frame clones only, not all of them. The sample shows around 220,000 clones, approximately 88% of them seen only once. The germline CDR1 and CDR2 sequences are MNHEY and SMNVEV (reference sequence). CDR3 length: 14 residues. Trimming removed 3 bases from V and 2 bases from J; junction bases left unmatched: 1. Sequenced: PBMCs. The sequence was collected from a woman aged 25 to 39 in good health and CMV-seropositive. The chain couples TRBV27 to TRBJ2-7; TRBD1 aligns across 10 bases. The CDR3 DNA reads TGTGCCAGCAGTTTCGGGACAGGGGCCTACGAGCAGTACTTC. Protein product: CASSFGTGAYEQYF.